The 7 T cell receptor beta chains presented below share a single source sample, sequenced in a study of cytomegalovirus exposure and HLA in healthy donors. A multiplex PCR was run with 60 Vbeta primers and 13 Jbeta primers. TCRdb's copy holds only in-frame clones and misses some; the assay was immunoSEQ multiplex PCR. This repertoire shows fewer than 150,000 clones, less than 85% found once; its top ten account for nearly 7%. Sequenced: PBMCs. The receptors come from a man aged 35 to 55 in good health and CMV-seropositive.

The chain combines TRBV10-2 with TRBJ1-1, with a possible D match to TRBD1 (6 bases). The CDR3 runs 16 residues. Trimming stripped 3 bases from V and 2 bases from J, with 16 bases between. Germline V gene data show CDR1 as WSHSY and CDR2 as SAAADI. Written as DNA, the CDR3 is TGCGCCAGCAGTGATTTCATGACAGGCGGAAACACTGAAGCTTTCTTT. It codes for CASSDFMTGGNTEAFF.

The chain employs TRBV6-5 and TRBJ2-1; 8 nucleotides line up with TRBD2. CDR1 is MNHEY and CDR2 is SVGAGI in the germline V gene. The CDR3 has 15 residues. V trimming: 6 bases; J trimming: 8 bases; junction bases outside the gene matches: 12. CDR3 in amino acids: CASSRRGLGRHEQFF. In nucleotides, the CDR3 is TGTGCCAGCAGCAGGAGGGGACTAGGACGGCATGAGCAGTTCTTC.

This sequence joins TRBV9 and TRBJ2-7; unclear D gene. The CDR3 loop spans 14 amino acids. Germline V gives CDR1 SGDLS, CDR2 YYNGEE. The V end lost 0 bases, the J end lost 2 bases, and 9 bases lay between the germline ends. CDR3 DNA: TGTGCCAGCAGCGTAGATCAGGCAACCTACGAGCAGTACTTC. Translating gives CASSVDQATYEQYF. Together with reference TRBV9 and TRBJ2-7, the CDR3 gives the full variable domain: DSGVTQTPKHLITATGQRVTLRCSPRSGDLSVYWYQQSLDQGLQFLIQYYNGEERAKGNILERFSAQQFPDLHSELNLSSLELGDSALYFCASSVDQATYEQYFGPGTRLTVT.

V usage is TRBV7-6 and J usage is TRBJ2-1; 9 bases fit TRBD1. The CDR3 totals 17 residues. Germline-derived CDR1 and CDR2 are SGHVS and FNYEAQ. V lost 3 bases and J lost 6; bases outside the gene matches: 12. CDR3 nucleotides: TGTGCCAGCAGCTTCTATACCGGGACAGGGAGTTCCAATGAGCAGTTCTTC. It encodes CASSFYTGTGSSNEQFF. Complete variable domain (other parts from reference TRBV7-6 and TRBJ2-1): GAGVSQSPRYKVTKRGQDVALRCDPISGHVSLYWYRQALGQGPEFLTYFNYEAQQDKSGLPNDRFSAERPEGSISTLTIQRTEQRDSAMYRCASSFYTGTGSSNEQFFGPGTRLTVL.

This clone was counted between two and nine times. The rearrangement uses TRBV4-3 and TRBJ1-1, with D unclear. V lost 0 bases to trimming and J lost 8 bases, with 13 bases between them. Germline loops: CDR1 LGHNA, CDR2 YSLEER. There are 14 residues in the CDR3. The CDR3 reads CASSQDPESREAFF. The CDR3, as DNA: TGCGCCAGCAGCCAAGATCCGGAAAGCAGGGAAGCTTTCTTT.

The J gene is TRBJ1-2, the V gene TRBV15; the D is unclear. Trimming shortened V by 1 base and J by 3 bases, and 12 bases separated the two germline ends. Germline CDR1 is LNHNV and CDR2 is YYDKDF (reference sequence). The CDR3 runs 15 residues. The CDR3 DNA reads as TGTGCCACCAGCAGAGGCATGCTCTCGGACTATGGCTACACCTTC. Protein: CATSRGMLSDYGYTF. Drawing the rest from reference TRBV15 and TRBJ1-2, the complete variable domain is DAMVIQNPRYQVTQFGKPVTLSCSQTLNHNVMYWYQQKSSQAPKLLFHYYDKDFNNEADTPDNFQSRRPNTSFCFLDIRSPGLGDTAMYLCATSRGMLSDYGYTFGSGTRLTVV.

The rearrangement joins TRBV5-6 to TRBJ1-3; perhaps TRBD1 as D (5 bases). The CDR3 is 14 residues long. V lost 2 bases to trimming and J lost 7 bases, with 13 bases between them. Germline lookup yields CDR1 SGHDT and CDR2 YYEEEE. CDR3 region: CASSFGLGANTIYF. CDR3 DNA: TGTGCCAGCAGCTTCGGGTTAGGGGCTAACACCATATATTTT.